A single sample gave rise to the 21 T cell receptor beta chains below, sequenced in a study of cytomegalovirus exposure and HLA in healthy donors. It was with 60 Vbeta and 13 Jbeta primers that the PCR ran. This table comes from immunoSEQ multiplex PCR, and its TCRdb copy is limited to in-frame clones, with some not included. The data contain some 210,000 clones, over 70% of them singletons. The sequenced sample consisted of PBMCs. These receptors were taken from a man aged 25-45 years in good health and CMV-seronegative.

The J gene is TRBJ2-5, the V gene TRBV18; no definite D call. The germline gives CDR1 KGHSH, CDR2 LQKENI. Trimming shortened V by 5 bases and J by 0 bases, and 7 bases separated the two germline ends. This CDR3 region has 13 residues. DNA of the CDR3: TGTGCCAGCTCAGAACAGTACCAAGAGACCCAGTACTTC. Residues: CASSEQYQETQYF. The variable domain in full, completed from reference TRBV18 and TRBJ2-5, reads NAGVMQNPRHLVRRRGQEARLRCSPMKGHSHVYWYRQLPEEGLKFMVYLQKENIIDESGMPKERFSAEFPKEGPSILRIQQVVRGDSAAYFCASSEQYQETQYFGPGTRLLVL.

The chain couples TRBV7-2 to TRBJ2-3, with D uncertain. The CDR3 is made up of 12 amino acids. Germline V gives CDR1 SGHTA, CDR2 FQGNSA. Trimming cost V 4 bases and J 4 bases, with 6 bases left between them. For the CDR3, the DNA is TGTGCCAGCAGCTCATTCCCAGATACGCAGTATTTT. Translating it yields CASSSFPDTQYF.

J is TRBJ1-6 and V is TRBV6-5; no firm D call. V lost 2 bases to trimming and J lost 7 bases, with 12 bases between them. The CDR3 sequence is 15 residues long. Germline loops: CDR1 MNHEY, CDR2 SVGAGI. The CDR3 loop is CASSYGRLNNSPLHF. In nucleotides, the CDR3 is TGTGCCAGCAGTTACGGGAGATTAAACAATTCACCCCTCCACTTT.

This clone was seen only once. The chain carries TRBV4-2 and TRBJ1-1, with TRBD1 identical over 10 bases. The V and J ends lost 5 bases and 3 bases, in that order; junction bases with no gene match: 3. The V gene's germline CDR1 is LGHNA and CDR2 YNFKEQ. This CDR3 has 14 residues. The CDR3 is CASSGQGGDTEAFF. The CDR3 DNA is TGTGCCAGCAGCGGACAGGGGGGGGACACTGAAGCTTTCTTT.

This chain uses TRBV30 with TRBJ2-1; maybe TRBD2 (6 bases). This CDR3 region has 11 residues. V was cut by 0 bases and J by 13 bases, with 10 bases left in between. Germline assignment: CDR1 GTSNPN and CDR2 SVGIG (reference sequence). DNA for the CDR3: TGTGCCTGGAGTGTGGGAGCGGGTCAGTTCTTC. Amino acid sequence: CAWSVGAGQFF.

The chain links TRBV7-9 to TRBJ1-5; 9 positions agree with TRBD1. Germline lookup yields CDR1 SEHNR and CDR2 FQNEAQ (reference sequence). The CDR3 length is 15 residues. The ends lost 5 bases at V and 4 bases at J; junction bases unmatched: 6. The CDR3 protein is CASSRGTGRNQPQHF. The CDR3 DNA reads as TGTGCCAGCAGCCGCGGGACAGGGAGGAATCAGCCCCAGCATTTT.

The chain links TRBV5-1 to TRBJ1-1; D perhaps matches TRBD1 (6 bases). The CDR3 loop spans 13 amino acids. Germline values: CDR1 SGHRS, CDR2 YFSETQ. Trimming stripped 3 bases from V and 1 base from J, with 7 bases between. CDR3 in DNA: TGCGCCAGCAGCTGGACAGCGAACACTGAAGCTTTCTTT. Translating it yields CASSWTANTEAFF. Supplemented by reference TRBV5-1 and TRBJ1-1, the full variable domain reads KAGVTQTPRYLIKTRGQQVTLSCSPISGHRSVSWYQQTPGQGLQFLFEYFSETQRNKGNFPGRFSGRQFSNSRSEMNVSTLELGDSALYLCASSWTANTEAFFGQGTRLTVV.

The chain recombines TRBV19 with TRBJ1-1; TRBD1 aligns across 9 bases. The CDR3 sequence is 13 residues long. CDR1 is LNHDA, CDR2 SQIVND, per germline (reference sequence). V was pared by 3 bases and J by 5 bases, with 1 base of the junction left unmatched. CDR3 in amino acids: CASSIGTGTEAFF. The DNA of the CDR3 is TGTGCCAGTAGTATTGGGACAGGGACTGAAGCTTTCTTT.

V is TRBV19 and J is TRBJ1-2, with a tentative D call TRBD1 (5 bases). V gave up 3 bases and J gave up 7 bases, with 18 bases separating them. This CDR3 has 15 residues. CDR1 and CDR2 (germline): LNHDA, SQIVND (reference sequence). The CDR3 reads CASSIRRDGRFGYTF. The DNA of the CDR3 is TGTGCCAGTAGTATTCGGAGGGACGGAAGGTTTGGCTACACCTTC.

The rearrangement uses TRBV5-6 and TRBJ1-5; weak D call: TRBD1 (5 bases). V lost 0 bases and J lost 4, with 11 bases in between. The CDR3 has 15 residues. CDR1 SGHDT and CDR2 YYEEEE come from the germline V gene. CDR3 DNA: TGTGCCAGCAGCTTGGTAGGGGCAGCTAATCAGCCCCAGCATTTT. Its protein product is CASSLVGAANQPQHF.

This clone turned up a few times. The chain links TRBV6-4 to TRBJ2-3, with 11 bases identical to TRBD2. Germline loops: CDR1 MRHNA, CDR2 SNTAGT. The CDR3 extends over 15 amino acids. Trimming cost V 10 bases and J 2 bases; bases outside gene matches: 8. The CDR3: CAIGRLAGLTDTQYF. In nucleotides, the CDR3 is TGTGCCATTGGGAGACTAGCGGGACTCACAGATACGCAGTATTTT.

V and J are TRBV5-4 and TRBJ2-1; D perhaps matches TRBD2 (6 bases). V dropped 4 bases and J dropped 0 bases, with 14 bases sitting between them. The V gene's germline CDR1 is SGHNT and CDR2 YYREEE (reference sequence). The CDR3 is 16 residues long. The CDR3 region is CASSEGTFSSYNEQFF. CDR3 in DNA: TGTGCCAGCAGCGAAGGGACTTTCAGCTCCTACAATGAGCAGTTCTTC. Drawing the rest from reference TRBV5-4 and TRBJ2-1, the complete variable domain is ETGVTQSPTHLIKTRGQQVTLRCSSQSGHNTVSWYQQALGQGPQFIFQYYREEENGRGNFPPRFSGLQFPNYSSELNVNALELDDSALYLCASSEGTFSSYNEQFFGPGTRLTVL.

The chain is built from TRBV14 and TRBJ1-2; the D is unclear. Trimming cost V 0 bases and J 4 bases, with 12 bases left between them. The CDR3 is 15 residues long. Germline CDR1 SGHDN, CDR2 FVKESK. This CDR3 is CASSQEQAPGYGYTF. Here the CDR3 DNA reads TGTGCCAGCAGCCAAGAGCAGGCACCTGGCTATGGCTACACCTTC.

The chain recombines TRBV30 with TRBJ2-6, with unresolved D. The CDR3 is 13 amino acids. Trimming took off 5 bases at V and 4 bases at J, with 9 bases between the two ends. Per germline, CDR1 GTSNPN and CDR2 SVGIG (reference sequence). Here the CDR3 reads CAWAISGANVLTF. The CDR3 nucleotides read TGTGCCTGGGCTATCTCCGGGGCCAACGTCCTGACTTTC.

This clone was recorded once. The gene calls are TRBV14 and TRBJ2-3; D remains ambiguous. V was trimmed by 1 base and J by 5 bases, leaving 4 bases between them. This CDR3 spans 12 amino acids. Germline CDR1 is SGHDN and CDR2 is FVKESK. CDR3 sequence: CASSQVVDTQYF. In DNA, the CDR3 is TGTGCCAGCAGCCAAGTAGTAGATACGCAGTATTTT.

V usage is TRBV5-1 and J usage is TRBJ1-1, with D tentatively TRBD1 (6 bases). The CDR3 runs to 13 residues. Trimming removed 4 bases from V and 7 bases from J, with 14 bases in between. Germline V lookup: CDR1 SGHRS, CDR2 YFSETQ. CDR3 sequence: CASSVDSLLEAFF. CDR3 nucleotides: TGCGCCAGCAGCGTGGACAGTCTCCTTGAAGCTTTCTTT.

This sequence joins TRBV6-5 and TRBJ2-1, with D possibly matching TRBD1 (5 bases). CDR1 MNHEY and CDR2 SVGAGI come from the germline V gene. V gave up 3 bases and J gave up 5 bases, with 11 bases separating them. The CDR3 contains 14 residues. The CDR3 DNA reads TGTGCCAGCAGTTATAACAGGCCGAACAATGAGCAGTTCTTC. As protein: CASSYNRPNNEQFF.

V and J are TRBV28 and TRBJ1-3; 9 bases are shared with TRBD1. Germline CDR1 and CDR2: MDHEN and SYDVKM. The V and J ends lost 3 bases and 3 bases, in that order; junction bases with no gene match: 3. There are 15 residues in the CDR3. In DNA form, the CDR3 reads TGTGCCAGCAGTTTCCGGGACAGGGTTGGAAACACCATATATTTT. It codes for CASSFRDRVGNTIYF.

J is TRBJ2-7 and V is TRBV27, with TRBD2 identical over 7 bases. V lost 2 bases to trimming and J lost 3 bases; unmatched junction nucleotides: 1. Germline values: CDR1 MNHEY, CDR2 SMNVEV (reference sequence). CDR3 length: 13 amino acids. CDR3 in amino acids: CASSLKRGYEQYF. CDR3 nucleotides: TGTGCCAGCAGTTTAAAGCGGGGCTACGAGCAGTACTTC.

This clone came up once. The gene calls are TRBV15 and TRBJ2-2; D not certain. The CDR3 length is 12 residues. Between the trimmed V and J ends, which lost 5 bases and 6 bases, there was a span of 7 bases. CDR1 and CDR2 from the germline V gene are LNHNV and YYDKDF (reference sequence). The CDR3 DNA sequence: TGTGCCACCAGCCGATACTCCGGGGAGCTGTTTTTT. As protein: CATSRYSGELFF.

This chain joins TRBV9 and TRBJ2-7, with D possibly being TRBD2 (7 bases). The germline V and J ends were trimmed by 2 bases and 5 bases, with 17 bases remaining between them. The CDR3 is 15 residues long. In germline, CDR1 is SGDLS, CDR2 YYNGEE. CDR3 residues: CASSVGNGGLDEQYF. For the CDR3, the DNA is TGTGCCAGCAGCGTGGGTAACGGGGGGCTCGACGAGCAGTACTTC. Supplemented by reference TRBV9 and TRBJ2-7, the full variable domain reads DSGVTQTPKHLITATGQRVTLRCSPRSGDLSVYWYQQSLDQGLQFLIQYYNGEERAKGNILERFSAQQFPDLHSELNLSSLELGDSALYFCASSVGNGGLDEQYFGPGTRLTVT.